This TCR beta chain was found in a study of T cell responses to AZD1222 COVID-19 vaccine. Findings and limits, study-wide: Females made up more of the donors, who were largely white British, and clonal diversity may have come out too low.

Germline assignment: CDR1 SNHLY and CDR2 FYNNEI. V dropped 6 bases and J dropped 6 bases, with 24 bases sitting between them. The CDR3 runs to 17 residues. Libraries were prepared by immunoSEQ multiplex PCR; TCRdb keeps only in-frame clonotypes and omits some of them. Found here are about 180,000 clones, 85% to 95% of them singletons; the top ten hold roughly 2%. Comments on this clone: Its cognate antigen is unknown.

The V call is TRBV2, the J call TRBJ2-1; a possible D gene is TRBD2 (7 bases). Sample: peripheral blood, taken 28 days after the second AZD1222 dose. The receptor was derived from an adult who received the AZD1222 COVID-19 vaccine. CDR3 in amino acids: CASRGGGGRGAANEQFF. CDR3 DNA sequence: TGTGCCAGCAGGGGGGGCGGCGGGAGAGGAGCAGCCAATGAGCAGTTCTTC. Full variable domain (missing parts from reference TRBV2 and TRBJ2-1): EPEVTQTPSHQVTQMGQEVILRCVPISNHLYFYWYRQILGQKVEFLVSFYNNEISEKSEIFDDQFSVERPDGSNFTLKIRSTKLEDSAMYFCASRGGGGRGAANEQFFGPGTRLTVL.